Below, 32 T cell receptor beta chains from the same sample are listed, as sequenced in a study of T cell repertoires in cytomegalovirus infection (dated by TCRdb to between 2018 and 2020). In light of the paper, this sample's treatment or condition label describes: in vitro stimulation with specific CMV peptide epitopes to enrich CMV-specific T cells. The sequencing machine was an Illumina HiSeq 1500. The public reads were quality trimmed at Q25 with fastp and then assembled into clones with MiXCR by TCRdb, keeping productive beta chains. Identical CDR3 protein sequences are pooled into one entry, listed with their most common genes and DNA. The sample table contains over 250,000 distinct CDR3 sequences; only one count was recorded for roughly a fifth of them. The ten biggest clones cover about 21% of the sample. No cognate antigen is known for these TCRs. The sequences come from cultured PBMCs, collected from culture after CMV antigen stimulation. All receptors come from a human donor in good health (CMV status not recorded). Some clones in this sample may be carry-over from other donors' samples.

Ten or more counts support this clonotype. V and J are TRBV7-2 and TRBJ2-1; TRBD2 matches 14 bases. V gave up 0 bases and J gave up 6 bases; unmatched junction bases: 4. The CDR3 is made up of 17 amino acids. Germline V lookup: CDR1 SGHTA, CDR2 FQGNSA. For the CDR3, the DNA is TGTGCCAGCAGCTTAGCTTTGGGACTAGCGGGAGTCAATGAGCAGTTCTTC. This gives the protein CASSLALGLAGVNEQFF.

The CDR3 reads CAWSVRIGGGYTF. DNA for the CDR3: TGTGCCTGGAGTGTACGAATAGGGGGGGGCTACACCTTC. The chain joins TRBV30 to TRBJ1-2, with D perhaps TRBD1 (6 bases). The V and J ends lost 0 bases and 8 bases respectively, with 13 bases between them. The CDR3 spans 13 residues. The germline CDR1 and CDR2 sequences are GTSNPN and SVGIG (reference sequence).

This clonotype was seen repeatedly, ten times or more. The rearrangement links TRBV7-2 to TRBJ1-1; D remains unclear. CDR3 length: 14 amino acids. CDR1 SGHTA and CDR2 FQGNSA come from the germline V gene. The ends were cut back, 4 bases at V and 0 bases at J, with 9 bases in the middle. In DNA form, the CDR3 reads TGTGCCAGCAGCTCCGGCCCCTTGAACACTGAAGCTTTCTTT. Translating gives CASSSGPLNTEAFF. Using reference TRBV7-2 and TRBJ1-1 for the parts outside the CDR3, the full variable domain is GAGVSQSPSNKVTEKGKDVELRCDPISGHTALYWYRQSLGQGLEFLIYFQGNSAPDKSGLPSDRFSAERTGGSVSTLTIQRTQQEDSAVYLCASSSGPLNTEAFFGQGTRLTVV.

Of note for this clonotype: A read error may explain this, as a much larger clone is one base away. The CDR3 loop reads CASSLSRGPYEQYF. The CDR3 coding sequence is TGTGCCAGCAGCTTAAGTCGCGGGCCCTACGAGCAGTACTTC. This chain connects TRBV7-2 to TRBJ2-7; D is perhaps TRBD2 (5 bases). This CDR3 region has 14 residues. CDR1 SGHTA and CDR2 FQGNSA come from the germline V gene. Between the trimmed V and J ends, which lost 2 bases and 2 bases, there was a span of 10 bases.

The chain employs TRBV5-1 and TRBJ1-1; 7 nucleotides line up with TRBD1. With V trimmed by 2 bases and J by 1 base, 2 bases remained unmatched. Per germline, CDR1 SGHRS and CDR2 YFSETQ. The CDR3 contains 14 residues. CDR3 residues: CASSFDRANTEAFF. CDR3 coding DNA: TGCGCCAGCAGCTTCGACAGGGCGAACACTGAAGCTTTCTTT.

Many counts were recorded for this clonotype. The CDR3 is CASSLTSGFDYGYTF. The DNA of the CDR3 is TGTGCCAGCAGCTTAACGTCAGGGTTTGACTATGGCTACACCTTC. The chain uses TRBV7-8 and TRBJ1-2; possibly TRBD1 for D (5 bases). CDR1 and CDR2 from the germline V gene are SGHVS and FQNEAQ. V was pared by 2 bases and J by 3 bases, with 13 bases between. The CDR3 is 15 residues long.

V gene TRBV5-6 combines with J gene TRBJ1-1; no clear D. This CDR3 has 15 amino acids. Trimming shortened V by 1 base and J by 0 bases, and 10 bases separated the two germline ends. Germline V CDR1 and CDR2: SGHDT, YYEEEE. The CDR3, as DNA: TGTGCCAGCAGCTTGTTTGAGATTATGAACACTGAAGCTTTCTTT. Translated, it gives CASSLFEIMNTEAFF.

This clonotype was recorded at least ten times. This chain uses TRBV7-8 with TRBJ2-5; D may correspond to TRBD1 or TRBD2 (6 bases each). The V gene's germline CDR1 is SGHVS and CDR2 FQNEAQ. Trimming stripped 2 bases from V and 3 bases from J, with 19 bases between. This CDR3 is 17 amino acids long. This CDR3 reads CASSLTIDRRAKETQYF. The CDR3, as DNA: TGTGCCAGCAGCTTAACGATAGACAGGAGGGCCAAAGAGACCCAGTACTTC. The full variable domain, its missing parts supplied by reference TRBV7-8 and TRBJ2-5, is GAGVSQSPRYKVAKRGQDVALRCDPISGHVSLFWYQQALGQGPEFLTYFQNEAQLDKSGLPSDRFFAERPEGSVSTLKIQRTQQEDSAVYLCASSLTIDRRAKETQYFGPGTRLLVL.

V and J are TRBV6-6 and TRBJ1-5; D may be TRBD1 (5 bases). Germline CDR1 reads MNHNY; CDR2 reads SVGAGI (reference sequence). The CDR3 is 15 amino acids. The V end lost 2 bases, the J end lost 4 bases, and 12 bases lay between the germline ends. This CDR3 is CASSYTGRLNQPQHF. CDR3 coding DNA: TGTGCCAGCAGTTACACAGGACGGCTTAATCAGCCCCAGCATTTT.

Ten or more counts support this clonotype. This rearrangement joins TRBV7-2 to TRBJ1-1; no clear D gene. V shed 6 bases and J shed 7 bases, with 15 bases lying between them. The CDR3 is made up of 13 amino acids. Germline V CDR1 and CDR2: SGHTA, FQGNSA. This CDR3 reads CASSSSPQSEAFF. As DNA, the CDR3 is TGTGCCAGCAGTTCTAGCCCACAGAGTGAAGCTTTCTTT.

The rearrangement links TRBV7-2 to TRBJ2-1; D gene ambiguous. The germline V and J ends were trimmed by 1 base and 9 bases, with 7 bases remaining between them. This CDR3 region has 12 residues. Germline loops: CDR1 SGHTA, CDR2 FQGNSA. CDR3 sequence (DNA): TGTGCCAGCAGCTTAGAGGCAGTTGAGCAGTTCTTC. Protein product: CASSLEAVEQFF.

This clonotype was seen at least ten times. The chain carries TRBV7-3 and TRBJ2-5; the D gene is possibly TRBD2 (5 bases). The CDR3 spans 17 residues. The V end lost 5 bases, the J end lost 1 base, and 20 bases lay between the germline ends. Germline V gene data show CDR1 as SGHTA and CDR2 as FQGTGA. The CDR3 sequence: CASSASIGGLGQETQYF. The CDR3 DNA reads as TGTGCCAGCAGCGCCTCAATCGGAGGACTGGGCCAAGAGACCCAGTACTTC.

V usage is TRBV12-5 and J usage is TRBJ2-7; 7 bases match TRBD2. J was trimmed by 1 base and V by 7 bases; bases with no gene match: 4. CDR1 LGHNT and CDR2 FRNRAP come from the germline V gene. The CDR3 totals 13 residues. CDR3 amino acids: CASALGGSYEQYF. As DNA, the CDR3 is TGTGCTAGTGCCTTGGGAGGGTCCTACGAGCAGTACTTC.

The chain links TRBV7-2 to TRBJ1-2; TRBD1 aligns across 7 bases. Trimming removed 4 bases from V and 4 bases from J; junction bases left unmatched: 9. Germline V gene data show CDR1 as SGHTA and CDR2 as FQGNSA. The CDR3 length is 15 residues. CDR3 sequence (DNA): TGTGCCAGCAGCTCCCCGAACCGGGACAGCTATGGCTACACCTTC. Protein sequence: CASSSPNRDSYGYTF.

This clonotype came up a few times. This chain joins TRBV12-3 or TRBV12-4 and TRBJ1-4; TRBD1 agrees at 8 bases. J was trimmed by 7 bases and V by 5 bases; bases with no gene match: 9. The CDR3 is 15 amino acids. This CDR3 reads CASSPSTGAVEKLFF. CDR3 sequence (DNA): TGTGCCAGCAGTCCTTCGACAGGGGCAGTTGAAAAACTGTTTTTT.

This clonotype was counted between two and nine times. V gene TRBV12-3 or TRBV12-4 combines with J gene TRBJ1-5; D is ambiguous. This CDR3 spans 16 amino acids. The ends were cut back, 6 bases at V and 2 bases at J, with 17 bases in the middle. For the CDR3, the DNA is TGTGCCAGCAGCCCCTGGGAGGGCGCTGGCAATCAGCCCCAGCATTTT. Translating gives CASSPWEGAGNQPQHF.

This clonotype appeared a few times. The chain carries TRBV7-9 and TRBJ2-3, with a weak D call TRBD1 (6 bases). V lost 1 base to trimming and J lost 0 bases, with 11 bases between them. This CDR3 spans 16 amino acids. From germline, CDR1 is SEHNR and CDR2 FQNEAQ (reference sequence). In nucleotides, the CDR3 is TGTGCCAGCAGCTTAGGAGCCAGGGGCAGCACAGATACGCAGTATTTT. It encodes CASSLGARGSTDTQYF.

This clonotype was counted many times. The rearrangement links TRBV7-2 to TRBJ2-7, with 9 bases matching TRBD2. The V and J ends lost 1 base and 7 bases, in that order; junction bases with no gene match: 5. Germline values: CDR1 SGHTA, CDR2 FQGNSA. The CDR3 sequence is 14 residues long. CDR3 sequence: CASSLEGLASEQYF. DNA of the CDR3: TGTGCCAGCAGCTTAGAGGGACTAGCTAGTGAGCAGTACTTC.

The chain combines TRBV7-9 with TRBJ2-2, with 9 bases matching TRBD2. CDR1 is SEHNR, CDR2 FQNEAQ, per germline (reference sequence). The CDR3 has 16 residues. The V gene end was trimmed by 1 base and the J gene end by 5 bases; junction bases not matched to a gene: 5. In DNA, the CDR3 is TGTGCCAGCAGCTTAGTACGAGCGGGAGGAACCGGGGAGCTGTTTTTT. Protein: CASSLVRAGGTGELFF.

At least ten counts were recorded for this clonotype. This sequence joins TRBV11-2 and TRBJ2-5; D is uncertain. V lost 1 base and J 9 bases, leaving 12 bases between the germline ends. CDR3 size: 13 residues. Germline V gene sequence: CDR1 SGHAT, CDR2 FQNNGV. The CDR3 loop is CASSLAPRAPQYF. DNA for the CDR3: TGTGCCAGCAGCTTAGCACCCCGAGCCCCCCAGTACTTC.

This chain links TRBV6-2 or TRBV6-3 with TRBJ2-2, with TRBD2 identical over 15 bases. The V gene's germline CDR1 is MNHEY and CDR2 SVGEGT. Trimming took 0 bases from V and 4 from J; bases not matched to a gene: 15. CDR3 length equals 22 residues. The CDR3, as DNA: TGTGCCAGCAGTTACTCTGTTGTTATACCGGGACTAGCGGGAGGAGGCACCGGGGAGCTGTTTTTT. This codes for CASSYSVVIPGLAGGGTGELFF.

This clonotype turned up a few times. This chain connects TRBV2 to TRBJ1-2, with a weak D call TRBD1 (5 bases). Trimming removed 2 bases at V and 7 bases at J, with 11 bases between. Germline values: CDR1 SNHLY, CDR2 FYNNEI. The CDR3 runs to 13 residues. CDR3 nucleotide sequence: TGTGCCAGCAGTGAACGGCAGGGATCTGGCTACACCTTC. The encoded protein is CASSERQGSGYTF.

This clonotype was found a few times. The chain employs TRBV7-9 and TRBJ1-5, with TRBD1 matching 9 bases. Unmatched junction bases numbered 6, after V lost 1 base and J lost 5 bases. CDR3 length equals 16 residues. Germline CDR1 and CDR2: SEHNR and FQNEAQ (reference sequence). The CDR3, as DNA: TGTGCCAGCAGCTTAGAGGGACAGGGACGGGATCAGCCCCAGCATTTT. This sequence encodes CASSLEGQGRDQPQHF.

This clonotype showed up just a few times. The chain links TRBV19 to TRBJ2-5; D gene ambiguous. Germline CDR1 LNHDA, CDR2 SQIVND (reference sequence). V lost 9 bases to trimming and J lost 1 base, with 9 bases between them. This CDR3 has 12 residues. The CDR3 DNA is TGTGCCAGCGGACCGATCCAAGAGACCCAGTACTTC. It yields the protein CASGPIQETQYF. Drawing the rest from reference TRBV19 and TRBJ2-5, the complete variable domain is DGGITQSPKYLFRKEGQNVTLSCEQNLNHDAMYWYRQDPGQGLRLIYYSQIVNDFQKGDIAEGYSVSREKKESFPLTVTSAQKNPTAFYLCASGPIQETQYFGPGTRLLVL.

This clonotype was seen a few times. The chain carries TRBV29-1 and TRBJ1-2, with D perhaps TRBD1 (5 bases). V lost 2 bases to trimming and J lost 0 bases, with 13 bases between them. This CDR3 contains 15 residues. The V gene's germline CDR1 is SQVTM and CDR2 ANQGSEA. The CDR3 region has the DNA TGCAGCGTTGAAACCCGCAGGGCTCCTAACTATGGCTACACCTTC. Its protein product is CSVETRRAPNYGYTF.

This clonotype was found a few times. Here the CDR3 DNA reads TGCAGTGCCACTAGCGGGAATACAGATACGCAGTATTTT. Translation: CSATSGNTDTQYF. The chain links TRBV20-1 to TRBJ2-3; 10 nucleotides match TRBD2. The length of the CDR3 is 13 residues. Germline CDR1 and CDR2: DFQATT and SNEGSKA (reference sequence). After removal of 6 bases from V and 3 bases from J, the junction contained 3 bases not matched to a gene.

The CDR3 DNA reads as TGTGCCAGCAGCGTTCAAGTACAGGGTGGCTACACCTTC. Residues: CASSVQVQGGYTF. The chain is built from TRBV5-4 and TRBJ1-2; a weak D match, TRBD1 (6 bases). Germline lookup yields CDR1 SGHNT and CDR2 YYREEE (reference sequence). V was trimmed by 4 bases and J by 7 bases, leaving 14 bases between them. The CDR3 length is 13 residues.

This clonotype was seen ten or more times. This chain joins TRBV7-2 and TRBJ2-5; perhaps TRBD1 as D (6 bases). Germline CDR1 reads SGHTA; CDR2 reads FQGNSA. V dropped 3 bases and J dropped 2 bases, with 16 bases sitting between them. The CDR3 covers 16 residues. The chain's CDR3 is CASSLTQGGGQETQYF. CDR3 coding DNA: TGTGCCAGCAGCTTGACACAGGGTGGTGGGCAAGAGACCCAGTACTTC. Together with reference TRBV7-2 and TRBJ2-5, the CDR3 gives the full variable domain: GAGVSQSPSNKVTEKGKDVELRCDPISGHTALYWYRQSLGQGLEFLIYFQGNSAPDKSGLPSDRFSAERTGGSVSTLTIQRTQQEDSAVYLCASSLTQGGGQETQYFGPGTRLLVL.

In this sample, this clonotype turned up a few times. The chain couples TRBV7-3 to TRBJ2-7, with unresolved D. V dropped 0 bases and J dropped 5 bases, with 8 bases sitting between them. The germline V gene has CDR1 SGHTA and CDR2 FQGTGA. The CDR3 extends over 13 amino acids. The CDR3 region has the DNA TGTGCCAGCAGCTTAACGGGATGGGACGAGCAGTACTTC. This translates into CASSLTGWDEQYF. The whole variable domain, remainder taken from reference TRBV7-3 and TRBJ2-7, is GAGVSQTPSNKVTEKGKYVELRCDPISGHTALYWYRQSLGQGPEFLIYFQGTGAADDSGLPNDRFFAVRPEGSVSTLKIQRTERGDSAVYLCASSLTGWDEQYFGPGTRLTVT.

The V call is TRBV7-2, the J call TRBJ2-7; TRBD1 matches 7 bases. Per germline, CDR1 SGHTA and CDR2 FQGNSA. The CDR3 runs to 15 residues. Trimming removed 4 bases from V and 0 bases from J; junction bases left unmatched: 6. DNA for the CDR3: TGTGCCAGCAGCTCCCCCCCAGGGGGCTCCTACGAGCAGTACGTC. Residues: CASSSPPGGSYEQYV.

This clonotype appeared many times. V usage is TRBV7-8 and J usage is TRBJ2-3; D call uncertain. Germline V gene lookup returns CDR1 SGHVS and CDR2 FQNEAQ. The CDR3 extends over 18 amino acids. Between the trimmed V and J ends, which lost 3 bases and 2 bases, there was a span of 21 bases. This CDR3 is CASSLSGSPTQVTDTQYF. As DNA, the CDR3 is TGTGCCAGCAGCTTGAGTGGGTCCCCGACCCAGGTCACAGATACGCAGTATTTT.

V is TRBV6-6 and J is TRBJ2-7; D gene uncertain. With 0 bases removed from V and 6 bases from J, the gap between germline ends came to 15 bases. From germline, CDR1 is MNHNY and CDR2 SVGAGI (reference sequence). The CDR3 has 15 amino acids. CDR3 sequence: CASSYSTPHFSEQYV. The CDR3, as DNA: TGTGCCAGCAGTTACTCAACACCCCACTTCTCCGAGCAGTACGTC.